The present TCR beta chain was sequenced within a study of patients and donors after allogeneic stem cell transplantation. Each CDR3 protein is one row after TCRdb ran MiXCR on the RT-PCR reads. The sample has about 70,000 distinct CDR3 sequences; 26% are singletons. The germline V gene encodes CDR1 SEHNR and CDR2 FQNEAQ (reference sequence). V lost 5 bases and J lost 8; bases outside the gene matches: 9. The CDR3 covers 14 residues. The sequence derives from a human donor who was either an allogeneic HSCT recipient or a stem cell or donor lymphocyte infusion donor (not recorded which). It is not recorded whose cells these are; they may come from a transplant donor. The V gene is TRBV7-9, the J gene TRBJ2-4, with 7 positions matching TRBD2. The material sequenced was blood, either unsorted or a sorted T cell fraction (not recorded which). DNA of the CDR3: TGTGCCAGCAGCACCCGGGAGGCCGGGTACATTCAGTACTTC. It yields the protein CASSTREAGYIQYF.